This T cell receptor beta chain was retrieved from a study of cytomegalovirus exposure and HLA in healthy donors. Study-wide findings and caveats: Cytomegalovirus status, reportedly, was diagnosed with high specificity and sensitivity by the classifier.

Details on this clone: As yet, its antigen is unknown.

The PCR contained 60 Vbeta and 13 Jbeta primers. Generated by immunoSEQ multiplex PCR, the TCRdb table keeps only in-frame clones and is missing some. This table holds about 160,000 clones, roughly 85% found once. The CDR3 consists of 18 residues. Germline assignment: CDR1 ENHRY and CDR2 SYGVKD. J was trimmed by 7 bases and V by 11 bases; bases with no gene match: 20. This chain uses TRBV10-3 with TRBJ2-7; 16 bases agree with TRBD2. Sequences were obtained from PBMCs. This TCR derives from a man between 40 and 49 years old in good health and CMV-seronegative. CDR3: CAGASGTSGRAGSGEQYF. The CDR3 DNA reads TGTGCCGGGGCTTCCGGGACTAGCGGGAGGGCCGGGAGCGGTGAGCAGTACTTC.